This T cell receptor beta chain was found in a study of CXCR3-negative and CXCR3-positive naive CD8 T cells. Turning to the study itself: Some 140 million TRB reads were obtained in total, which works out to about 1.5 +/- 0.3 million per library. Study conclusions and caveats: For CXCR3-positive naive cells, TRB CDR3s were more hydrophobic than those of CXCR3-negative naive cells. Memory CD8+ cells had much lower diversity, and both naive subsets had comparably high diversity. With respect to TRBV-TRBJ usage, naive CXCR3-negative and CXCR3-positive cells were similar; memory differed.

Germline V lookup: CDR1 SGHRS, CDR2 YFSETQ. The CDR3 loop spans 14 amino acids. CD45RO-CCR7+CD27+CD95- cells counted as naive CD8+ T cells. To note about this clonotype: Its antigen remains unknown.

The authors made the TRB cDNA libraries by 5' RACE using UMI labels. TCRdb reprocessed the 5' RACE reads and stores each CDR3 protein as one record, lacking DNA. The table gives tens of thousands of distinct CDR3 sequences; the top ten clones make up approximately 0.6% of it. J is TRBJ2-7 and V is TRBV5-1; the D call from TCRdb, TRBD1, cannot be confirmed without DNA. Sequenced material: naive CXCR3+ CD8+ T cells from blood. The subset here: CD45RO-CCR7+CD27+CD95- naive CD8+ T cells expressing CXCR3 (TNR3+). The source of this sequence is a human donor in good health. Some clones in this sample may be carry-over from other donors' samples. CDR3 in amino acids: CASSLGGESHEQYF.